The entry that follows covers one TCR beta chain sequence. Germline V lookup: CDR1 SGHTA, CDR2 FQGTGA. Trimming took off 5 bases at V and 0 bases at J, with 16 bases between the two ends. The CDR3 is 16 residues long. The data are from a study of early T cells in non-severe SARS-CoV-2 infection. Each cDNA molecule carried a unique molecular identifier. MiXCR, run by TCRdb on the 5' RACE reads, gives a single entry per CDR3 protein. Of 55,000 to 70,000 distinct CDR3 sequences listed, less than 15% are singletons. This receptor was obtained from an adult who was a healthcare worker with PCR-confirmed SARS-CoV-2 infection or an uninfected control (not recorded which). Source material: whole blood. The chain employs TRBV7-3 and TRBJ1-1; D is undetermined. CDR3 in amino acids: CASSPGGIRVNTEAFF. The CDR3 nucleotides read TGTGCCAGCAGCCCCGGAGGGATTAGAGTGAACACTGAAGCTTTCTTT.